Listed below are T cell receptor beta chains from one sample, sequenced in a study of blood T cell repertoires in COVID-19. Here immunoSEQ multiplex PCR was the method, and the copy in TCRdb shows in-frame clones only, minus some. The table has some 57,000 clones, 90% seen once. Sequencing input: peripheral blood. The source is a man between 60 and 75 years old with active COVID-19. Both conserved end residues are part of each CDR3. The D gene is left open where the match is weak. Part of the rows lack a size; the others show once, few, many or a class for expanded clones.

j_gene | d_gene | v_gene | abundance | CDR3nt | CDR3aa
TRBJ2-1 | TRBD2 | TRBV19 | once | TGTGCCAGTAGATCGGCTAGCGGGAAGCATGAGCAGTTCTTC | CASRSASGKHEQFF
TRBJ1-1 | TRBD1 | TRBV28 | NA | TGTGCCAGCAGTTTACTCGGGACAGTCAACACTGAAGCTTTCTTT | CASSLLGTVNTEAFF
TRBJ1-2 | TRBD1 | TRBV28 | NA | TGTGCCAGCAGTTTAGTATTAGGGATACAGGGGGCGTCTGGTTATAATGGCTACACCTTC | CASSLVLGIQGASGYNGYTF
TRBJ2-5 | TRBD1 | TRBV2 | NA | TGTGCCAGCAGCGGCGGACAGGGGCGGGCAGAGACCCAGTACTTC | CASSGGQGRAETQYF
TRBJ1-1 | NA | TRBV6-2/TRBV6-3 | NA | TGTGCCAGCAGTGAGTCGGTCCGGGGCACTGAAGCTTTCTTT | CASSESVRGTEAFF
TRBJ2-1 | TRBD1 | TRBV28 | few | TGTGCCTCCAATAGGGGGACAGCCACAATAGAGCAGTTCTTC | CASNRGTATIEQFF
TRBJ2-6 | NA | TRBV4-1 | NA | TGCGCCAGCAGCCAAGACAATTTCTCTGGGGCCAACGTCCTGACTTTC | CASSQDNFSGANVLTF
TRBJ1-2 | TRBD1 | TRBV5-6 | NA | TGTGCCAGCAGCGTTGTAAGACAGGGGGCAGGTGACTATGGCTACACCTTC | CASSVVRQGAGDYGYTF
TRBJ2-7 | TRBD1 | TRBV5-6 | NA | TGTGCCAGCAGCTTGGGACAGGGAAGTTACGAGCAGTACTTC | CASSLGQGSYEQYF
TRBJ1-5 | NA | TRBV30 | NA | TGTGCCTGGGCCCCGGGTCGCAATCAGCCCCAGCATTTT | CAWAPGRNQPQHF
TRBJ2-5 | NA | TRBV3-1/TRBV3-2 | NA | TGTGCCAGCAGCCATCTGCTGACGGAGCAAGAGACCCAGTACTTC | CASSHLLTEQETQYF
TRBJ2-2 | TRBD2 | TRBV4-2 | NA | TGTGCCAGCAGCACTCAGACTAGCGGGGGGGCCGGGGAGCTGTTTTTT | CASSTQTSGGAGELFF
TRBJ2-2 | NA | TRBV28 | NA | TGTGCCAGCAGGAAGAGAAACACCGGGGAGCTGTTTTTT | CASRKRNTGELFF
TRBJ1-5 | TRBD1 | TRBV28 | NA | TGTGCCAGCAGTTCGACGACCGGACAGGCCAATCAGCCCCAGCATTTT | CASSSTTGQANQPQHF
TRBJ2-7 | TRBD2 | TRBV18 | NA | TGTGCCAGCTCCCCCTCTGGTAGCGGGAGGGTCGAGCAGTACTTC | CASSPSGSGRVEQYF
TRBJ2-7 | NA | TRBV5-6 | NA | TGTGCCAGCAGCCCGCCCGCCCAGGACGAGCAGTACTTC | CASSPPAQDEQYF
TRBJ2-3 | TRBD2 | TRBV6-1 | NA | TGTGCCAGCAGTGAAAGGCTAGCGGGAGGCACAGATACGCAGTATTTT | CASSERLAGGTDTQYF
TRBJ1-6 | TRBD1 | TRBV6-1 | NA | TGTGCCAGCAGTGAAAGGGGGCAGACCCGTAATAATTCACCCCTCCACTTT | CASSERGQTRNNSPLHF
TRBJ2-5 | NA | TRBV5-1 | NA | TGCGCCAGCAGCGTGGCCGTAGCGCTGCAAGAGACCCAGTACTTC | CASSVAVALQETQYF
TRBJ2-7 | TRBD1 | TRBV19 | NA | TGTGCCAGTAGTAGACAGGGGGACCCCGTCGAGCAGTACTTC | CASSRQGDPVEQYF
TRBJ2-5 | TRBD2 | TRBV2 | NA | TGTGCCAGCGTTTTTAGCGGGGGGGCCCAAGAGACCCAGTACTTC | CASVFSGGAQETQYF
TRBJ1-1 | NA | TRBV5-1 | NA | TGCGCCAGCAGCGTAGGGAACAGGCGCAACACTGAAGCTTTCTTT | CASSVGNRRNTEAFF
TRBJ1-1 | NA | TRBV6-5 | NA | TGTGCCAGCAGTTACTTCCAAATGAACACTGAAGCTTTCTTT | CASSYFQMNTEAFF
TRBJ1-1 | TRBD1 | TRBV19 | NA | TGTGCCAGTAGTGTAAAAACAGGGGATGGGGAAGCTTTCTTT | CASSVKTGDGEAFF
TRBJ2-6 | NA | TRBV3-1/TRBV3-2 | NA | TGTGCCACCGCATACAGGGATATCACTGGGGCCAACGTCCTGACTTTC | CATAYRDITGANVLTF
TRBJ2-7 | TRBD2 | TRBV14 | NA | TGTGCCAGCAGCCAAGGGGGGGGACCACAGTACTTC | CASSQGGGPQYF
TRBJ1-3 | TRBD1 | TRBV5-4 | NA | TGTGCCAGCAGCTTGGAGACAGGGGTGGGTGGAAACACCATATATTTT | CASSLETGVGGNTIYF
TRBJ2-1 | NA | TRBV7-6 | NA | TGTGCCAGCAGCTTAGGGCAGGCTCTATTAAATTACAATGAGCAGTTCTTC | CASSLGQALLNYNEQFF
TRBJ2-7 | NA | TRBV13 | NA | TGTGCCAGCAGCTGGACCCACAGGGGGGGGGACGAGCAGTACTTC | CASSWTHRGGDEQYF
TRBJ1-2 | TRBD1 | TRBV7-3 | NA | TGTGCCAGCAGCCCCGACAGGGATGGAGGCTACACCTTC | CASSPDRDGGYTF
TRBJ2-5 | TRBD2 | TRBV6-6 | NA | TGTGCCAGCAGAAATCTGCATGGGGGGGTGGAGACCCAGTACTTC | CASRNLHGGVETQYF
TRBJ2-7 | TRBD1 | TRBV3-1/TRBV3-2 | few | TGTGCCAGCAGCCCCCGACAGGGGCGTAACGAGCAGTACTTC | CASSPRQGRNEQYF
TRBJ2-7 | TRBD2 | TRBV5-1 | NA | TGCGCCAGCAGCTGGGGACTAGCGGGAGTACCCTACGAGCAGTACTTC | CASSWGLAGVPYEQYF
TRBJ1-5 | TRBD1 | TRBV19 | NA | TGTGCCAGTACCAACCGGGACAGGGACGGACAGCCCCAGCATTTT | CASTNRDRDGQPQHF
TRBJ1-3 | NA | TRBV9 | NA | TGTGCCAGCAGCGCCCTGGGGGGAGAATCTGGAAACACCATATATTTT | CASSALGGESGNTIYF
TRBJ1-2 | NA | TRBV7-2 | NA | TGTGCCAGCAGCTCCAGGGTGGGCTATGGCTACACCTTC | CASSSRVGYGYTF
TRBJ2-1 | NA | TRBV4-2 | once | TGTGCCAGCAGCCAAGATCTAGGAAAGCAGTTCTTC | CASSQDLGKQFF
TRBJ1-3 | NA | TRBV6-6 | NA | TGTGCCAGCACCAACGGGGGTTCTGGAAACACCATATATTTT | CASTNGGSGNTIYF
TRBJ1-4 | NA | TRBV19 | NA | TGTGCCAGTAGTATGATCTCCCTGCTTCAGGGACGGGGGACTAATGAAAAACTGTTTTTT | CASSMISLLQGRGTNEKLFF